Shown below are 18 T cell receptor beta chains from a single sample sequenced in a study of graft-versus-host responses after intestinal transplantation. The antigens for these receptors are not known. Some clones are missing from TCRdb's copy, which holds only in-frame ones; the method was immunoSEQ multiplex PCR. Among about 71,000 clones listed, 90% were seen once. The sequenced sample was unstimulated CD8+ T cells sorted from spleen or lymph node cells, obtained before intestinal transplant. These receptors were collected from a human donor who received an intestinal transplant.

The J gene is TRBJ1-2, the V gene TRBV9, with 7 positions matching TRBD1. This CDR3 comprises 15 residues. J gave up 7 bases and V 3 bases, and 12 bases lay outside the gene matches. CDR1 is SGDLS and CDR2 is YYNGEE in the germline V gene. CDR3 in amino acids: CASSARTTQGFGYTF. The CDR3 DNA reads TGTGCCAGCAGCGCCCGAACGACACAGGGGTTTGGCTACACCTTC.

The V and J genes are TRBV9 and TRBJ1-4, with D possibly matching TRBD1 (6 bases). Trimming removed 4 bases from V and 7 bases from J, with 17 bases in between. The CDR3 length is 15 residues. In germline, CDR1 is SGDLS, CDR2 YYNGEE. The CDR3 coding sequence is TGTGCCAGCAGCCCCTCAGGGGAGATCGGTGAAAAACTGTTTTTT. It codes for CASSPSGEIGEKLFF. Variable domain in full (rest from reference TRBV9 and TRBJ1-4): DSGVTQTPKHLITATGQRVTLRCSPRSGDLSVYWYQQSLDQGLQFLIQYYNGEERAKGNILERFSAQQFPDLHSELNLSSLELGDSALYFCASSPSGEIGEKLFFGSGTQLSVL.

The genes are TRBV9 and TRBJ1-6, with D possibly TRBD1 on 6 matching bases. V lost 6 bases and J 5 bases, leaving 15 bases between the germline ends. This CDR3 has 15 amino acids. CDR1 is SGDLS, CDR2 YYNGEE, per germline. The CDR3 sequence: CASNPTGANNSPLHF. In DNA form, the CDR3 reads TGTGCCAGCAACCCGACAGGAGCCAATAATTCACCCCTCCACTTT.

This rearrangement joins TRBV19 to TRBJ2-7; tentatively, D is TRBD1 (5 bases). The CDR3 sequence is 16 residues long. V lost 1 base to trimming and J lost 1 base, with 14 bases between them. Per the germline V gene, CDR1 is LNHDA and CDR2 is SQIVND (reference sequence). CDR3 sequence reads: CASSIALGRASYEQYF. The CDR3 region has the DNA TGTGCCAGTAGTATAGCCCTTGGCAGGGCTTCCTACGAGCAGTACTTC.

This rearrangement joins TRBV9 to TRBJ1-2; D is uncertain. The CDR3 totals 15 residues. Trimming left V 4 bases short and J 0 bases short, with 13 bases between. Per germline, CDR1 SGDLS and CDR2 YYNGEE. This CDR3 reads CASSPSGDSNYGYTF. Here the CDR3 DNA reads TGTGCCAGCAGCCCAAGCGGCGACTCTAACTATGGCTACACCTTC.

This clone was seen a handful of times. In nucleotides, the CDR3 is TGCAGCGTTGAGGGACAGGAGAACACTGAAGCTTTCTTT. This encodes CSVEGQENTEAFF. The chain joins TRBV29-1 to TRBJ1-1; 8 nucleotides align to TRBD1. Germline trimming cut 3 bases from V and 1 base from J; bases unmatched to any gene: 1. Germline CDR1 and CDR2: SQVTM and ANQGSEA. The length of the CDR3 is 13 residues.

J is TRBJ2-5 and V is TRBV29-1; 10 bases match TRBD2. V lost 1 base to trimming and J lost 5 bases; unmatched junction nucleotides: 10. The CDR3 runs to 16 residues. From germline, CDR1 is SQVTM and CDR2 ANQGSEA. CDR3 in amino acids: CSVEGPSQRGGETQYF. The CDR3 coding sequence is TGCAGCGTTGAAGGCCCCAGCCAGCGGGGGGGGGAGACCCAGTACTTC. Complete variable domain (other parts from reference TRBV29-1 and TRBJ2-5): SAVISQKPSRDICQRGTSLTIQCQVDSQVTMMFWYRQQPGQSLTLIATANQGSEATYESGFVIDKFPISRPNLTFSTLTVSNMSPEDSSIYLCSVEGPSQRGGETQYFGPGTRLLVL.

For this clone: Other DNA sequences in the sample encode the same CDR3. The V call is TRBV11-2, the J call TRBJ2-1; TRBD1 matches 10 bases. The CDR3 consists of 17 residues. CDR1 SGHAT and CDR2 FQNNGV come from the germline V gene. J gave up 5 bases and V 1 base, and 8 bases lay outside the gene matches. The CDR3 DNA reads TGTGCCAGCAGCTTAGGACTCCGGGACAGGGGTGACAATGAGCAGTTCTTC. Amino acids: CASSLGLRDRGDNEQFF.

The chain links TRBV19 to TRBJ1-2; D not resolved. CDR1 is LNHDA, CDR2 SQIVND, per germline (reference sequence). This CDR3 is 13 amino acids long. The CDR3 DNA is TGTGCTCCCGCCGAACAGAGTACCTATGGCTACACCTTC. Protein product: CAPAEQSTYGYTF.

The V gene is TRBV19, the J gene TRBJ1-2; 7 nucleotides line up with TRBD1. The J segment lost 6 bases and the V segment lost 4 bases, leaving 5 bases of the junction unmatched. Germline V gene sequence: CDR1 LNHDA, CDR2 SQIVND (reference sequence). This CDR3 comprises 13 residues. CDR3: CASSTTGFHGYTF. The CDR3 coding sequence is TGTGCCAGTAGTACGACAGGGTTCCATGGCTACACCTTC.

The rearrangement links TRBV10-1 to TRBJ2-1; 9 positions match TRBD2. V trimming: 4 bases; J trimming: 10 bases; junction bases outside the gene matches: 8. Germline V gene lookup returns CDR1 WNHNN and CDR2 SYGVQD (reference sequence). The CDR3 consists of 14 residues. The CDR3 DNA sequence: TGCGCCAGCAGTGTCGGCGGGGGGGCGGGAGAGCAGTTCTTC. Its protein product is CASSVGGGAGEQFF.

The chain couples TRBV7-6 to TRBJ2-7, with D possibly matching TRBD1 (5 bases). The germline CDR1 and CDR2 sequences are SGHVS and FNYEAQ. V shed 2 bases and J shed 2 bases, with 7 bases lying between them. The CDR3 spans 13 residues. CDR3 DNA sequence: TGTGCCAGCAGCTTATCAGGGCCCTACGAGCAGTACTTC. It yields the protein CASSLSGPYEQYF.

This clone was observed a few times. The chain joins TRBV5-6 to TRBJ1-2; D unclear. V dropped 3 bases and J dropped 8 bases, with 17 bases sitting between them. Per germline, CDR1 SGHDT and CDR2 YYEEEE. The CDR3 consists of 14 residues. Written as DNA, the CDR3 is TGTGCCAGCAGCTGGGTCCTGGCTGCGGAGGGCTACACCTTC. This translates into CASSWVLAAEGYTF.

The V gene is TRBV6-5, the J gene TRBJ2-7; D is ambiguous. V shed 0 bases and J shed 4 bases, with 10 bases lying between them. This CDR3 is built from 14 residues. Germline V lookup: CDR1 MNHEY, CDR2 SVGAGI. The CDR3 sequence: CASSYSSNGYEQYF. DNA for the CDR3: TGTGCCAGCAGTTACTCGTCCAACGGTTACGAGCAGTACTTC.

The chain links TRBV2 to TRBJ2-3; weak D call: TRBD2 (6 bases). The ends were cut back, 2 bases at V and 1 base at J, with 16 bases in the middle. This CDR3 has 17 residues. Germline loops: CDR1 SNHLY, CDR2 FYNNEI. The DNA for the CDR3 is TGTGCCAGCAGTGAATTTATCCCGGGGGTTGGCACAGATACGCAGTATTTT. It yields the protein CASSEFIPGVGTDTQYF.

This chain uses TRBV19 with TRBJ1-4; 8 bases are a match to TRBD1. V shed 9 bases and J 5 bases; nucleotides not matched to a gene: 5. CDR1 LNHDA and CDR2 SQIVND come from the germline V gene (reference sequence). The CDR3 covers 13 residues. The CDR3 DNA follows: TGTGCCAGCGGACAGGGAGTCAATGAAAAACTGTTTTTT. It encodes CASGQGVNEKLFF. The whole variable domain, filled in from reference TRBV19 and TRBJ1-4, reads DGGITQSPKYLFRKEGQNVTLSCEQNLNHDAMYWYRQDPGQGLRLIYYSQIVNDFQKGDIAEGYSVSREKKESFPLTVTSAQKNPTAFYLCASGQGVNEKLFFGSGTQLSVL.

This clone was found once. The chain combines TRBV27 with TRBJ1-1; D perhaps matches TRBD1 (5 bases). The germline gives CDR1 MNHEY, CDR2 SMNVEV (reference sequence). This CDR3 region has 14 residues. V was trimmed by 3 bases and J by 4 bases, leaving 12 bases between them. CDR3 loop: CASSFGQAGTEAFF. CDR3 in DNA: TGTGCCAGCAGTTTTGGACAAGCTGGCACTGAAGCTTTCTTT.

The chain uses TRBV6-1 and TRBJ1-1; no clear D. This CDR3 region has 13 residues. Germline V CDR1 and CDR2: MNHNS, SASEGT. The germline V and J ends were trimmed by 3 bases and 5 bases, with 10 bases remaining between them. As DNA, the CDR3 is TGTGCCAGCAGTGACCCGGGGTCGACTGAAGCTTTCTTT. Protein product: CASSDPGSTEAFF.